These 14 T cell receptor beta chains originate from one sample sequenced in a study of blood T cells in healthy people across ages. With a J-beta primer mix and a sample-barcoded 5' primer, a second PCR ran about 7 to 12 cycles. TCRdb independently ran MiXCR on the 5' RACE reads; one entry per CDR3 protein. The table lists about 970,000 distinct CDR3 sequences, 51% of them singletons, with about a fifth in the top ten. Sequencing was done on a sample of blood. Receptors originate from an older woman in good health.

This clonotype was counted ten times or more. In DNA, the CDR3 is TGTGCCAGCAGCTTGGTCCTCTCCGGGGAGCTGTTTTTT. Amino acids: CASSLVLSGELFF. The chain carries TRBV5-5 and TRBJ2-2; D gene ambiguous. Germline V lookup: CDR1 SGHKS, CDR2 YYEKEE (reference sequence). V gave up 0 bases and J gave up 6 bases, with 6 bases separating them. The CDR3 length is 13 residues.

The V call is TRBV2, the J call TRBJ2-3, with 9 bases identical to TRBD2. Trimming removed 10 bases from V and 2 bases from J; junction bases left unmatched: 16. Germline V gene lookup returns CDR1 SNHLY and CDR2 FYNNEI. The CDR3 consists of 17 residues. CDR3 in amino acids: CAIQDLVRLAATDTQYF. In DNA form, the CDR3 reads TGTGCCATTCAGGACCTAGTAAGACTAGCGGCCACAGATACGCAGTATTTT.

CDR3 loop: CSVLGTSETYNEQFF. In DNA, the CDR3 is TGCAGCGTACTCGGGACTAGCGAGACCTACAATGAGCAGTTCTTC. V usage is TRBV29-1 and J usage is TRBJ2-1; TRBD2 matches at 10 bases. The CDR3 consists of 15 residues. Germline loops: CDR1 SQVTM, CDR2 ANQGSEA. Trimming cost V 6 bases and J 2 bases; bases outside gene matches: 7.

The rearrangement uses TRBV6-5 and TRBJ2-3; TRBD2 is a possible D gene (6 bases). Germline V gene data show CDR1 as MNHEY and CDR2 as SVGAGI. This CDR3 has 15 amino acids. V gave up 6 bases and J gave up 2 bases, with 15 bases separating them. The CDR3 region has the DNA TGTGCCAGCAGCAGACTAGGCGGGGACACAGATACGCAGTATTTT. Translation gives CASSRLGGDTDTQYF.

The J gene is TRBJ2-7, the V gene TRBV20-1, with TRBD2 matching 11 bases. V shed 3 bases, J shed 6 bases, and the junction held 10 bases outside the gene matches. The CDR3 length is 15 residues. Germline CDR1 and CDR2: DFQATT and SNEGSKA (reference sequence). CDR3 loop: CSASRFSGRATEQYF. In DNA form, the CDR3 reads TGCAGTGCTAGTCGGTTTAGCGGGAGGGCCACCGAGCAGTACTTC.

The chain links TRBV2 to TRBJ2-3; D gene uncertain. Trimming cost V 2 bases and J 1 base, with 13 bases left between them. Germline CDR1 and CDR2: SNHLY and FYNNEI. The CDR3 covers 16 residues. The CDR3, as DNA: TGTGCCAGCAGTGAACGAAACGGGCTTCGCACAGATACGCAGTATTTT. Translating gives CASSERNGLRTDTQYF.

The chain is built from TRBV6-4 and TRBJ1-2; no clear D. CDR3 length equals 13 residues. Germline assignment: CDR1 MRHNA and CDR2 SNTAGT. The V and J ends lost 6 bases and 4 bases respectively, with 12 bases between them. The CDR3 sequence: CASSGGSGYGYTF. The DNA for the CDR3 is TGTGCCAGCAGCGGAGGTAGCGGCTATGGCTACACCTTC.

This chain uses TRBV27 with TRBJ2-5, with D possibly being TRBD1 (5 bases). CDR3 length: 15 residues. V was clipped by 5 bases and J by 7 bases, with 20 bases between them. The germline V gene encodes CDR1 MNHEY and CDR2 SMNVEV (reference sequence). In DNA form, the CDR3 reads TGTGCCAGCAGTCCTAGAGCAGGGTTATTGGGGACCCAGTACTTC. This sequence encodes CASSPRAGLLGTQYF.

This chain joins TRBV25-1 and TRBJ2-2; TRBD1 matches at 7 bases. CDR3 length equals 17 residues. V was pared by 4 bases and J by 4 bases, with 12 bases of the junction left unmatched. Per the germline V gene, CDR1 is MGHDK and CDR2 is SYGVNS. The CDR3 DNA is TGTGCCAGCAGTGTCGGGGTTTGGGGACAGAGCACCGGGGAGCTGTTTTTT. Translating gives CASSVGVWGQSTGELFF.

The CDR3 DNA sequence: TGCGCCAGCAGCTTGGGGGGAAGGGCTACCACGCAAAATGAGCAGTACTTC. Translated, it gives CASSLGGRATTQNEQYF. The V gene is TRBV5-1, the J gene TRBJ2-5, with unresolved D. Looked up from germline, CDR1 is SGHRS and CDR2 is YFSETQ. This CDR3 spans 17 amino acids. V shed 0 bases and J shed 11 bases, with 26 bases lying between them.

This clonotype came up a few times. The rearrangement joins TRBV11-1 to TRBJ2-6, with no clear D. CDR1 and CDR2 (germline): SGHAT, FQDESV (reference sequence). The V gene lost 8 bases and the J gene lost 0 bases, with 8 bases spanning the gap. The CDR3 has 14 amino acids. The CDR3 loop is CASGRNSGANVLTF. The CDR3 coding sequence is TGTGCCAGCGGCAGAAACTCTGGGGCCAACGTCCTGACTTTC.

V gene TRBV7-9 combines with J gene TRBJ2-7; 7 positions match TRBD2. Per germline, CDR1 SEHNR and CDR2 FQNEAQ (reference sequence). This CDR3 has 16 amino acids. J was trimmed by 0 bases and V by 4 bases; bases with no gene match: 9. In DNA, the CDR3 is TGTGCCAGCAGCTCAGGCGGGGGAGCTAACTCCTACGAGCAGTACTTC. Encoded protein: CASSSGGGANSYEQYF.

J is TRBJ2-1 and V is TRBV5-1; D assignment may be TRBD1 or TRBD2 (6 bases each). The V and J ends lost 3 bases and 7 bases respectively, with 14 bases between them. The germline gives CDR1 SGHRS, CDR2 YFSETQ. CDR3 length: 14 residues. CDR3 region: CASSYGPGANEQFF. The CDR3 bases are TGCGCCAGCAGCTATGGTCCGGGGGCGAATGAGCAGTTCTTC.

This chain links TRBV25-1 with TRBJ1-2; D remains unclear. Trimming left V 6 bases short and J 2 bases short, with 16 bases between. Germline V lookup: CDR1 MGHDK, CDR2 SYGVNS. The CDR3 runs to 15 residues. The chain's CDR3 is CASSDPQGSNYGYTF. Written as DNA, the CDR3 is TGTGCCAGCAGCGACCCCCAAGGGTCGAACTATGGCTACACCTTC.